One and the same sample provided the 19 T cell receptor beta chains below, sequenced in a study of cytomegalovirus exposure and HLA in healthy donors. PCR was performed using 60 Vbeta and 13 Jbeta primers. Some clones are missing from TCRdb's copy, which holds only in-frame ones; the method was immunoSEQ multiplex PCR. The table includes some 170,000 clones, approximately 72% detected once. Source material: PBMCs. The origin of the receptors is a human donor in good health.

The V gene is TRBV5-8, the J gene TRBJ1-3; D perhaps matches TRBD1 (5 bases). Trimming stripped 5 bases from V and 1 base from J, with 13 bases between. This CDR3 comprises 15 residues. Germline CDR1 and CDR2: SGHTS and YDEGEE. The chain's CDR3 is CASSRDSLSGNTIYF. Written as DNA, the CDR3 is TGTGCCAGCAGTCGGGACTCCTTATCTGGAAACACCATATATTTT.

The chain employs TRBV29-1 and TRBJ1-1; D not resolved. This CDR3 has 11 amino acids. V shed 7 bases and J shed 7 bases, with 13 bases lying between them. Germline CDR1 and CDR2: SQVTM and ANQGSEA. The CDR3 DNA reads TGCAGCGCCGGGAAGGGCGATGAAGCTTTCTTT. Amino acids: CSAGKGDEAFF.

The rearrangement uses TRBV6-6 and TRBJ1-3, with D possibly matching TRBD1 (5 bases). Germline values: CDR1 MNHNY, CDR2 SVGAGI (reference sequence). Between the trimmed V and J ends, which lost 3 bases and 3 bases, there was a span of 9 bases. This CDR3 has 14 amino acids. CDR3 in amino acids: CASSYSTVGNTIYF. The CDR3 DNA is TGTGCCAGCAGTTATTCGACAGTTGGAAACACCATATATTTT.

A word on this clone: Its ends do not fully match the called genes, so a read error is possible. Other DNA variants within this sample encode the same CDR3. The chain carries TRBV7-8 and TRBJ1-2, with a weak D call TRBD1 (5 bases). Germline-derived CDR1 and CDR2 are SGHVS and FQNEAQ. The CDR3 has 13 residues. CDR3 in amino acids: CASSIDSNYGYTF. CDR3 DNA: TGTGCTAGCAGCATCGACAGTAACTATGGCTACACCTTC.

This rearrangement joins TRBV7-2 to TRBJ2-4; TRBD2 matches at 9 bases. The CDR3 loop spans 16 amino acids. With V trimmed by 3 bases and J by 8 bases, 11 bases remained unmatched. Germline V CDR1 and CDR2: SGHTA, FQGNSA. CDR3 protein: CASSLGLAGAGDIQYF. As DNA, the CDR3 is TGTGCCAGCAGCTTGGGGTTAGCGGGGGCCGGGGACATTCAGTACTTC. Together with reference TRBV7-2 and TRBJ2-4, the CDR3 gives the full variable domain: GAGVSQSPSNKVTEKGKDVELRCDPISGHTALYWYRQSLGQGLEFLIYFQGNSAPDKSGLPSDRFSAERTGGSVSTLTIQRTQQEDSAVYLCASSLGLAGAGDIQYFGAGTRLSVL.

The V gene is TRBV4-1, the J gene TRBJ2-7; tentatively, D is TRBD2 (6 bases). The V end was cut by 4 bases, the J end by 0 bases, with 16 bases between. The germline CDR1 and CDR2 sequences are MGHRA and YSYEKL. The CDR3 runs 16 residues. The CDR3 coding sequence is TGCGCCAGCAGCCGACGATGGGGGGACGCCTCCTACGAGCAGTACTTC. This translates into CASSRRWGDASYEQYF.

As to this clone: Here the CDR3 omits its conserved ending phenylalanine or tryptophan, so a read error is the likely source. The V gene is TRBV5-1, the J gene TRBJ1-1; possible D gene TRBD1, 6 bases. Germline lookup yields CDR1 SGHRS and CDR2 YFSETQ. The CDR3 spans 14 residues. V lost 2 bases and J lost 4, with 12 bases in between. DNA for the CDR3: TGCGCCAGCAGCTTCTTACAGGGTGGCACTGAAGCTTTCCTT. Translating gives CASSFLQGGTEAFL.

The J gene is TRBJ2-2, the V gene TRBV5-6; 7 bases align to TRBD2. CDR1 is SGHDT, CDR2 YYEEEE, per germline. V gave up 4 bases and J gave up 4 bases; unmatched junction bases: 10. The CDR3 has 16 residues. Written as DNA, the CDR3 is TGTGCCAGCAGCCCTTGGAGAGTAGCGGGCACCGGGGAGCTGTTTTTT. Its protein is CASSPWRVAGTGELFF.

The chain recombines TRBV6-1 with TRBJ1-5, with 8 bases fitting TRBD1. The CDR3 spans 13 residues. Germline V gene sequence: CDR1 MNHNS, CDR2 SASEGT. V lost 6 bases, J lost 6 bases, and 4 bases stayed unmatched. The CDR3 DNA follows: TGTGCCAGCAGAGGACAGGGAGGTCAGCCCCAGCATTTT. Translating it yields CASRGQGGQPQHF.

The CDR3 DNA is TGTGCCAGCGACCTTAGTACAGGGGGCTTTGATACGCAGTATTTT. Translated: CASDLSTGGFDTQYF. The chain combines TRBV28 with TRBJ2-3; 9 nucleotides match TRBD1. The CDR3 has 15 residues. J was trimmed by 6 bases and V by 8 bases; bases with no gene match: 12. Germline lookup yields CDR1 MDHEN and CDR2 SYDVKM.

This clone was counted once. The J gene is TRBJ2-5, the V gene TRBV4-1; 9 bases match TRBD2. The V and J ends lost 3 bases and 0 bases, in that order; junction bases with no gene match: 17. The CDR3 is 20 residues long. Germline CDR1 and CDR2: MGHRA and YSYEKL. This CDR3 is CASSHSRARGGDMYQETQYF. The CDR3 nucleotides read TGCGCCAGCAGCCACTCCCGGGCGCGCGGGGGGGATATGTACCAAGAGACCCAGTACTTC.

The rearrangement joins TRBV9 to TRBJ2-1; D remains ambiguous. V gave up 4 bases and J gave up 10 bases, with 9 bases separating them. Germline V gives CDR1 SGDLS, CDR2 YYNGEE. This CDR3 region has 11 residues. CDR3 sequence: CASSTTAEQFF. CDR3 nucleotides: TGTGCCAGCAGCACTACGGCAGAGCAGTTCTTC.

In this sample, this clone turned up once. V gene TRBV4-3 combines with J gene TRBJ1-5, with D perhaps matching TRBD1 (5 bases). Per the germline V gene, CDR1 is LGHNA and CDR2 is YSLEER. The CDR3 length is 17 residues. The V end lost 0 bases, the J end lost 6 bases, and 18 bases lay between the germline ends. The CDR3, as DNA: TGCGCCAGCAGCCAAGATATTGGGCGACACAGGCTTCAGCCCCAGCATTTT. This sequence encodes CASSQDIGRHRLQPQHF.

The V call is TRBV21-1, the J call TRBJ1-5; TRBD1, the table's D call, was not compared with the DNA. TRBV21-1 is a pseudogene locus. The CDR3 sequence is 21 residues long. In DNA form, the CDR3 reads TGTGCCAGCAGCAACAAAAAGGGGGACAGGAAGAATTCAGATAGCAATCAGCCCCAGCATTTT. Translated: CASSNKKGDRKNSDSNQPQHF.

The chain carries TRBV5-6 and TRBJ2-5, with a possible D match to TRBD2 (5 bases). V shed 6 bases and J shed 5 bases, with 11 bases lying between them. This CDR3 has 12 amino acids. Germline-derived CDR1 and CDR2 are SGHDT and YYEEEE. The CDR3 DNA reads TGTGCCAGCACCGGACTTGACGAGACCCAGTACTTC. Translating it yields CASTGLDETQYF. The full variable domain, its missing parts supplied by reference TRBV5-6 and TRBJ2-5, is DAGVTQSPTHLIKTRGQQVTLRCSPKSGHDTVSWYQQALGQGPQFIFQYYEEEERQRGNFPDRFSGHQFPNYSSELNVNALLLGDSALYLCASTGLDETQYFGPGTRLLVL.

This clone was counted once. The V gene is TRBV6-1, the J gene TRBJ1-6; 11 nucleotides line up with TRBD1. CDR3 size: 13 residues. Germline lookup yields CDR1 MNHNS and CDR2 SASEGT. Trimming cost V 8 bases and J 8 bases; bases outside gene matches: 2. CDR3 region: CASGQGADSPLHF. CDR3 DNA sequence: TGTGCCAGCGGACAGGGGGCTGATTCACCCCTCCACTTT.

The chain links TRBV5-6 to TRBJ2-7; D may be TRBD2 (5 bases). V was shortened by 3 bases and J by 1 base, with 14 bases between the two germline ends. The V gene's germline CDR1 is SGHDT and CDR2 YYEEEE. This CDR3 has 15 amino acids. CDR3 sequence: CASSSPRRESYEQYF. The CDR3 DNA reads TGTGCCAGCAGCTCCCCCCGTCGGGAATCCTACGAGCAGTACTTC.

This clone was counted between two and nine times. The genes are TRBV9 and TRBJ2-2, with D possibly matching TRBD2 (7 bases). Per the germline V gene, CDR1 is SGDLS and CDR2 is YYNGEE. The CDR3 runs to 14 residues. V gave up 3 bases and J gave up 5 bases, with 11 bases separating them. The CDR3 reads CASSERGGTGELFF. The CDR3 DNA reads as TGTGCCAGCAGCGAAAGGGGGGGGACCGGGGAGCTGTTTTTT.

This chain uses TRBV5-1 with TRBJ1-1; D possibly corresponds to TRBD1 (6 bases). Between the trimmed V and J ends, which lost 1 base and 3 bases, there was a span of 19 bases. Germline V gene data show CDR1 as SGHRS and CDR2 as YFSETQ. This CDR3 region has 17 residues. Written as DNA, the CDR3 is TGCGCCAGCAGCTTGTTCCCTACAGGGAGTGACGACACTGAAGCTTTCTTT. This sequence encodes CASSLFPTGSDDTEAFF.